The 18 T cell receptor beta chains reported below all come from one sample, sequenced in a study of low-dose radiotherapy and immunotherapy resistance in tumors. Specified time point: after trial treatment. The treatment is: LDRT plus nivolumab, ipilimumab, low-dose cyclophosphamide and aspirin (RACIN trial). Gene-specific TRAV and TRBV primers were used for first-strand cDNA, covering alpha and beta chains. Amplification, which lasted around 18 PCR cycles, used a constant-region primer and V-primer adapter to amplify TCRs. MiXCR was run by TCRdb on the reads, yielding one entry per CDR3 protein. The sample gives under 90,000 distinct CDR3 sequences, 15% to 20% of which show up once; over 1.2% is in the top ten. Sequencing used PBMCs, obtained after low-dose radiotherapy plus immunotherapy. Source of these receptors: a male donor with prostate cancer.

This clonotype showed up many times. This chain joins TRBV28 and TRBJ1-1; no firm D call. The CDR3 contains 12 residues. V was pared by 1 base and J by 3 bases, with 3 bases between. Germline V lookup: CDR1 MDHEN, CDR2 SYDVKM. The CDR3 spells CASSLSYTEAFF. The DNA for the CDR3 is TGTGCCAGCAGTTTATCGTACACTGAAGCTTTCTTT.

This clonotype qualifies as medium-sized. The chain couples TRBV6-2 or TRBV6-3 to TRBJ2-1, with TRBD2 matching over 14 bases. Per the germline V gene, CDR1 is MNHEY and CDR2 is SVGEGT. J lost 1 base, V lost 5 bases, and 7 bases had no gene match. The CDR3 has 18 residues. CDR3: CASSRLTSGRASYNEQFF. CDR3 in DNA: TGTGCCAGCAGTCGTCTGACTAGCGGGAGGGCATCCTACAATGAGCAGTTCTTC.

V is TRBV7-2 and J is TRBJ2-7; D is possibly TRBD1 (6 bases). The CDR3 is made up of 15 amino acids. Germline loops: CDR1 SGHTA, CDR2 FQGNSA. Trimming left V 5 bases short and J 3 bases short, with 17 bases between. CDR3 amino acids: CASSTRGSSLYEQYF. The CDR3, as DNA: TGTGCCAGCAGCACGAGGGGGTCCTCCCTCTACGAGCAGTACTTC.

This clonotype showed up many times. The CDR3 loop reads CASKTGNFGADTQYF. The DNA of the CDR3 is TGTGCCAGCAAAACAGGGAATTTCGGGGCAGATACGCAGTATTTT. The chain links TRBV28 to TRBJ2-3, with D maybe TRBD1 (6 bases). The CDR3 is 15 amino acids. Per germline, CDR1 MDHEN and CDR2 SYDVKM. V dropped 7 bases and J dropped 4 bases, with 18 bases sitting between them. Complete variable domain (other parts from reference TRBV28 and TRBJ2-3): DVKVTQSSRYLVKRTGEKVFLECVQDMDHENMFWYRQDPGLGLRLIYFSYDVKMKEKGDIPEGYSVSREKKERFSLILESASTNQTSMYLCASKTGNFGADTQYFGPGTRLTVL.

In this sample, this clonotype turned up many times. This sequence joins TRBV10-3 and TRBJ2-7, with no clear D. Deletions cut 4 bases from V and 5 bases from J, with 9 bases between. The germline CDR1 and CDR2 sequences are ENHRY and SYGVKD. There are 12 residues in the CDR3. The CDR3 DNA follows: TGTGCCATCAGTGGGACGCCCCACGAGCAGTACTTC. It codes for CAISGTPHEQYF.

This clonotype was recorded many times. The rearrangement links TRBV7-6 to TRBJ2-2; D may be TRBD2 (7 bases). CDR1 and CDR2 from the germline V gene are SGHVS and FNYEAQ. The CDR3 is made up of 15 amino acids. V lost 4 bases and J lost 2, with 11 bases in between. The CDR3: CASSSGGRNTGELFF. CDR3 bases: TGTGCCAGCAGCTCGGGGGGCAGAAACACCGGGGAGCTGTTTTTT.

In its sample, this clonotype was seen many times. The V and J genes are TRBV10-3 and TRBJ2-2; D may correspond to TRBD1 or TRBD2 (6 bases each). V was shortened by 10 bases and J by 3 bases, with 15 bases between the two germline ends. CDR1 is ENHRY and CDR2 is SYGVKD in the germline V gene. This CDR3 comprises 14 residues. In DNA form, the CDR3 reads TGTGCCACCACGGGGGCTAGTGACACCGGGGAGCTGTTTTTT. It yields the protein CATTGASDTGELFF.

This clonotype was seen ten or more times. This chain uses TRBV28 with TRBJ1-1; 8 bases are shared with TRBD1. The CDR3 contains 15 residues. Germline V gene lookup returns CDR1 MDHEN and CDR2 SYDVKM. Trimming at V came to 2 bases and at J to 4 bases, leaving 6 bases not matched to a gene. CDR3 bases: TGTGCCAGCAGTTTACTCAGGGGGCTAGGCACTGAAGCTTTCTTT. Translated, it gives CASSLLRGLGTEAFF.

Comments on this clonotype: This likely traces to a read error, being one base from a far larger clone. The chain carries TRBV7-8 and TRBJ2-7, with D unclear. V was shortened by 5 bases and J by 7 bases, with 18 bases between the two germline ends. Germline CDR1 reads SGHVS; CDR2 reads FQNEAQ. This CDR3 is built from 14 residues. CDR3 bases: TGTGCCAGCAGCCAAAGAGACGAATACAATGAGCAGTACTTC. Its protein is CASSQRDEYNEQYF.

This clonotype was detected a few times. This chain links TRBV5-1 with TRBJ2-7; weak D call: TRBD1 (6 bases). V lost 7 bases and J 6 bases, leaving 17 bases between the germline ends. Germline V gene sequence: CDR1 SGHRS, CDR2 YFSETQ. The CDR3 loop spans 13 amino acids. The CDR3 here is CASRITGFSEQYF. The CDR3 bases are TGCGCCAGCCGAATAACAGGGTTCTCCGAGCAGTACTTC.

Many counts were recorded for this clonotype. V is TRBV18 and J is TRBJ2-1; the D gene is possibly TRBD2 (5 bases). Germline assignment: CDR1 KGHSH and CDR2 LQKENI. V dropped 1 base and J dropped 7 bases, with 20 bases sitting between them. This CDR3 is built from 17 residues. The CDR3 loop reads CASSPLASLSLGNEQFF. The CDR3 DNA reads TGTGCCAGCTCACCACTAGCTAGCTTGAGTCTGGGAAATGAGCAGTTCTTC.

This clonotype was seen repeatedly, ten times or more. The chain is built from TRBV2 and TRBJ1-5; D is unresolved. CDR1 SNHLY and CDR2 FYNNEI come from the germline V gene. The CDR3 runs to 13 residues. Trimming removed 5 bases from V and 0 bases from J, with 5 bases in between. The CDR3 sequence: CASSYYSNQPQHF. The CDR3 region has the DNA TGTGCCAGCAGTTATTATAGCAATCAGCCCCAGCATTTT.

This clonotype was picked up many times. The rearrangement joins TRBV2 to TRBJ2-1; D possibly corresponds to TRBD2 (7 bases). Trimming pared 0 bases from V and 7 bases from J, leaving 16 bases between. CDR3 length equals 16 residues. The germline gives CDR1 SNHLY, CDR2 FYNNEI. The chain's CDR3 is CASSEAGGAIGNEQFF. The CDR3 bases are TGTGCCAGCAGTGAAGCGGGGGGGGCTATCGGGAATGAGCAGTTCTTC.

Many counts were recorded for this clonotype. The V gene is TRBV30, the J gene TRBJ1-6; the D gene is possibly TRBD1 (6 bases). This CDR3 comprises 14 residues. Germline lookup yields CDR1 GTSNPN and CDR2 SVGIG (reference sequence). V was cut by 4 bases and J by 7 bases, with 14 bases left in between. The DNA of the CDR3 is TGTGCCTGGACAGGGGTCATTTCCAATTCACCCCTCCACTTT. Translated: CAWTGVISNSPLHF.

This clonotype was observed at least ten times. The chain employs TRBV7-3 and TRBJ2-7, with D unclear. Deletions cut 0 bases from V and 5 bases from J, with 8 bases between. This CDR3 contains 13 residues. Germline-derived CDR1 and CDR2 are SGHTA and FQGTGA. This chain's CDR3 is CASSLTRSDEQYF. The DNA for the CDR3 is TGTGCCAGCAGCTTAACTCGGTCGGACGAGCAGTACTTC.

The sample holds many counts of this clonotype. The genes are TRBV5-1 and TRBJ2-5, with D tentatively TRBD1 (6 bases). Germline CDR1 is SGHRS and CDR2 is YFSETQ. The CDR3 has 16 amino acids. V was shortened by 1 base and J by 2 bases, with 15 bases between the two germline ends. The CDR3 DNA follows: TGCGCCAGCAGCTTGAGGGGGATGAGAGAACAAGAGACCCAGTACTTC. This encodes CASSLRGMREQETQYF. The full variable domain, in which reference TRBV5-1 and TRBJ2-5 provide the parts outside the CDR3, is KAGVTQTPRYLIKTRGQQVTLSCSPISGHRSVSWYQQTPGQGLQFLFEYFSETQRNKGNFPGRFSGRQFSNSRSEMNVSTLELGDSALYLCASSLRGMREQETQYFGPGTRLLVL.

This clonotype came up many times. The rearrangement links TRBV4-2 to TRBJ2-4; 8 bases line up with TRBD2. CDR3 length equals 16 residues. Germline CDR1 is LGHNA and CDR2 is YNFKEQ. The junction had 3 bases not matched to a gene; V was cut back by 0 bases and J by 2 bases. The CDR3 region has the DNA TGTGCCAGCAGCCAAGACCGGGGGGGGTCCAAAAACATTCAGTACTTC. As protein: CASSQDRGGSKNIQYF.

This clonotype showed up many times. The chain couples TRBV29-1 to TRBJ2-5; D uncertain. Germline V CDR1 and CDR2: SQVTM, ANQGSEA. The CDR3 spans 13 residues. V shed 6 bases and J shed 5 bases, with 16 bases lying between them. CDR3 bases: TGCAGCGTGGAATTGAATGAAGGGGAGACCCAGTACTTC. It encodes CSVELNEGETQYF.